Below, one TCR beta chain is given with its context. Documented treatment: around 19 received Ad26.COV2.S at low or high dose, single or two shots; 5 received placebo; per-sample allocation not given. Sampling took place 63 days after the first vaccine or placebo injection. The protocol was immunoSEQ multiplex PCR, while the TCRdb copy is restricted to in-frame clones and leaves out a portion. Seen here are approximately 360,000 clones, about 80% observed once, and the top ten hold approximately 7%. The data belong to a study of Ad26.COV2.S vaccination and SARS-CoV-2 variants. The germline CDR1 and CDR2 sequences are LGHNT and FRNRAP. The CDR3 sequence is 12 residues long. V was trimmed by 4 bases and J by 11 bases, leaving 14 bases between them.

This specimen consisted of peripheral blood, obtained in a trial of Ad26.COV2.S vaccine versus placebo. This sequence originates from a person between 18 and 65 years old who received the Ad26.COV2.S COVID-19 vaccine or a placebo. V usage is TRBV12-5 and J usage is TRBJ1-1; D is unresolved. CDR3 sequence reads: CASGWGLPRAFF. In DNA, the CDR3 is TGTGCTAGTGGTTGGGGATTACCAAGGGCTTTCTTT.